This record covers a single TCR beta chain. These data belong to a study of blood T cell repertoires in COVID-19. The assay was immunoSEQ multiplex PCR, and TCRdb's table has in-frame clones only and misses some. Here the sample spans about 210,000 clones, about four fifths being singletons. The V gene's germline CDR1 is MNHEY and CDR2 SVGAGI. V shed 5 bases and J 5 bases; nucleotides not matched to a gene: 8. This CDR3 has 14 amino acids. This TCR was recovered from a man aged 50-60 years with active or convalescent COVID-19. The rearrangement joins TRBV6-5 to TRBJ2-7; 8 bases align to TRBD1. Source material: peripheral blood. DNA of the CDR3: TGTGCCAGCAGTAGGGGACAGGAGATGAACGAGCAGTACTTC. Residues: CASSRGQEMNEQYF.